This T cell receptor beta chain was sequenced for a study of blood T cell repertoires in COVID-19. The wider study: Nucleic acid was either cDNA or gDNA, and it came from T cells, B-cell-depleted T cells, or PBMCs.

The V end was cut by 2 bases, the J end by 7 bases, with 3 bases between. This CDR3 has 11 amino acids. CDR1 is SEHNR and CDR2 is FQNEAQ in the germline V gene (reference sequence). Original processing notes: The assay estimated nucleated cells by amplifying reference gene primers. Method: immunoSEQ multiplex PCR; TCRdb's copy keeps in-frame clones and lacks some. D and trimming come from the DNA, and the V and J calls and clone size come from that table. The sample holds 150,000 to 200,000 clones, around four fifths seen once. This chain connects TRBV7-9 to TRBJ2-1; D unclear. This sequence originates from a man aged 55 to 69 with COVID-19, enrolled during active disease. The sequenced sample was peripheral blood. CDR3 sequence (DNA): TGTGCCAGCAGCTTACCGAATGAGCAGTTCTTC. Translating it yields CASSLPNEQFF.